This T cell receptor (beta chain) was sequenced for a study of T cell responses to AZD1222 COVID-19 vaccine. This CDR3 has 15 residues. Sequenced by immunoSEQ multiplex PCR; TCRdb stores in-frame clones only, minus some. The table shows approximately 90,000 clones, with approximately 89% occurring only once. Sequences were derived from peripheral blood, sampled on day 0 of AZD1222 vaccination. This TCR derives from an adult in good health. The chain couples TRBV21-1 to TRBJ2-3; whether TRBD2, the table's D call, matches the DNA was not checked. TRBV21-1 is an annotated pseudogene. In DNA, the CDR3 is TGTGCCAGCACATTGGCAGCGGAACTCACAGATACGCAGTATTTT. As protein: CASTLAAELTDTQYF.